The 32 T cell receptor beta chains presented below share a single source sample, sequenced in a study of beta chain features in type 1 diabetes. Every bit of the isolated RNA underwent reverse transcription, so sequencing read expressed TCRB transcripts. TCRdb's table, derived via immunoSEQ multiplex PCR, lists solely in-frame clones and lacks some. The sample consists of hundreds of thousands of clones, about a sixth of them appearing once. Sequencing input: naive CD4+ T cells from blood. Receptors were obtained from a man aged 18 to 35 in good health.

The V call is TRBV5-4, the J call TRBJ1-1; D is unresolved. CDR3 size: 15 residues. Deletions cut 0 bases from V and 0 bases from J, with 9 bases between. Germline CDR1 SGHNT, CDR2 YYREEE (reference sequence). CDR3 nucleotide sequence: TGTGCCAGCAGCTTGGGATCGCAATTGAACACTGAAGCTTTCTTT. Its translation is CASSLGSQLNTEAFF. The variable domain in full, completed from reference TRBV5-4 and TRBJ1-1, reads ETGVTQSPTHLIKTRGQQVTLRCSSQSGHNTVSWYQQALGQGPQFIFQYYREEENGRGNFPPRFSGLQFPNYSSELNVNALELDDSALYLCASSLGSQLNTEAFFGQGTRLTVV.

V usage is TRBV5-1 and J usage is TRBJ2-2, with D possibly being TRBD1 (5 bases). Deletions cut 1 base from V and 0 bases from J, with 7 bases between. Looked up from germline, CDR1 is SGHRS and CDR2 is YFSETQ. This CDR3 is built from 15 residues. The chain's CDR3 is CASSLRTTNTGELFF. The DNA of the CDR3 is TGCGCCAGCAGCTTGCGGACAACGAACACCGGGGAGCTGTTTTTT.

This clone was counted between two and nine times. V is TRBV5-4 and J is TRBJ1-3; no clear D gene. The germline gives CDR1 SGHNT, CDR2 YYREEE (reference sequence). The V gene lost 1 base and the J gene lost 0 bases, with 8 bases spanning the gap. The CDR3 is 15 amino acids. The CDR3 protein is CASSLSPSSGNTIYF. CDR3 coding DNA: TGTGCCAGCAGCTTGTCTCCGAGCTCTGGAAACACCATATATTTT.

The chain is built from TRBV2 and TRBJ1-2; D gene unclear. The CDR3 runs 11 residues. CDR1 and CDR2 from the germline V gene are SNHLY and FYNNEI. Trimming removed 6 bases from V and 7 bases from J, with 9 bases in between. The CDR3 loop is CASSPGSGYTF. Here the CDR3 DNA reads TGTGCCAGCAGCCCCGGTAGTGGCTACACCTTC.

The chain couples TRBV28 to TRBJ1-1; no reliable D call. This CDR3 is built from 11 residues. Germline values: CDR1 MDHEN, CDR2 SYDVKM. V gave up 0 bases and J gave up 11 bases, with 7 bases separating them. CDR3 residues: CASSLWGVAFF. In DNA, the CDR3 is TGTGCCAGCAGTTTATGGGGTGTCGCTTTCTTT.

This clone was seen a handful of times. The chain is built from TRBV13 and TRBJ2-7; D is uncertain. CDR3 size: 14 residues. CDR1 and CDR2 (germline): PRHDT, FYEKMQ (reference sequence). The ends were cut back, 6 bases at V and 0 bases at J, with 12 bases in the middle. The CDR3, as DNA: TGTGCCAGCAGGGCGCGGCACCTCTCCTACGAGCAGTACTTC. Translating gives CASRARHLSYEQYF. Full variable domain (rest looked up from reference TRBV13 and TRBJ2-7): AAGVIQSPRHLIKEKRETATLKCYPIPRHDTVYWYQQGPGQDPQFLISFYEKMQSDKGSIPDRFSAQQFSDYHSELNMSSLELGDSALYFCASRARHLSYEQYFGPGTRLTVT.

This clone has only a few counts. For the CDR3, the DNA is TGTGCCAGCAGCCGCCTCTGGGCGGGGATGACTAGCAATCAGCCCCAGCATTTT. Translated, it gives CASSRLWAGMTSNQPQHF. This chain joins TRBV28 and TRBJ1-5; no firm D call. The CDR3 is made up of 18 amino acids. Trimming cost V 6 bases and J 0 bases, with 21 bases left between them. CDR1 MDHEN and CDR2 SYDVKM come from the germline V gene.

This chain joins TRBV6-6 and TRBJ1-2; no reliable D call. The V end was cut by 7 bases, the J end by 2 bases, with 17 bases between. This CDR3 is built from 15 residues. Germline V gene lookup returns CDR1 MNHNY and CDR2 SVGAGI (reference sequence). The CDR3 is CASTPPPWGNYGYTF. The CDR3, as DNA: TGTGCCAGCACCCCGCCTCCGTGGGGAAACTATGGCTACACCTTC.

This clone was seen only a few times. The rearrangement joins TRBV30 to TRBJ1-2; possibly TRBD1 for D (5 bases). Trimming cost V 0 bases and J 4 bases, with 9 bases left between them. Per germline, CDR1 GTSNPN and CDR2 SVGIG (reference sequence). The CDR3 runs 13 residues. The CDR3 DNA is TGTGCCTGGAGTGTACGGGGCCTCTATGGCTACACCTTC. Residues: CAWSVRGLYGYTF.

In this sample, this clone turned up a few times. V gene TRBV2 combines with J gene TRBJ2-3, with 9 bases that match TRBD2. Per germline, CDR1 SNHLY and CDR2 FYNNEI. The CDR3 covers 16 residues. Trimming at V came to 4 bases and at J to 5 bases, leaving 10 bases not matched to a gene. For the CDR3, the DNA is TGTGCCAGCAGTGGACTAGCGGCACGTGCGGGAGATACGCAGTATTTT. This sequence encodes CASSGLAARAGDTQYF.

The rearrangement links TRBV6-1 to TRBJ1-6, with D possibly matching TRBD1 (6 bases). Germline CDR1 MNHNS, CDR2 SASEGT. V was pared by 4 bases and J by 10 bases, with 17 bases between. This CDR3 has 15 amino acids. CDR3 sequence (DNA): TGTGCCAGCAGTGCGCCGTCCAGGGGTCTCTCACCCCTCCACTTT. This encodes CASSAPSRGLSPLHF.

The V gene is TRBV19, the J gene TRBJ1-2; no clear D gene. The CDR3 contains 13 residues. The germline V gene encodes CDR1 LNHDA and CDR2 SQIVND (reference sequence). Trimming pared 3 bases from V and 6 bases from J, leaving 11 bases between. Written as DNA, the CDR3 is TGTGCCAGTAGTATGGTTATAAGGGATGGCTACACCTTC. Translated, it gives CASSMVIRDGYTF. The full variable domain, its missing parts supplied by reference TRBV19 and TRBJ1-2, is DGGITQSPKYLFRKEGQNVTLSCEQNLNHDAMYWYRQDPGQGLRLIYYSQIVNDFQKGDIAEGYSVSREKKESFPLTVTSAQKNPTAFYLCASSMVIRDGYTFGSGTRLTVV.

In this sample, this clone turned up a few times. V usage is TRBV7-9 and J usage is TRBJ1-2; the D gene is possibly TRBD1 (6 bases). This CDR3 comprises 16 residues. V lost 1 base, J lost 2 bases, and 14 bases lay in between. Per germline, CDR1 SEHNR and CDR2 FQNEAQ (reference sequence). In DNA form, the CDR3 reads TGTGCCAGCAGCTTAGGCCGTGGGCAGGGGAACTATGGCTACACCTTC. Amino acids: CASSLGRGQGNYGYTF.

The table lists this clone with a few counts. This sequence joins TRBV7-9 and TRBJ2-7; TRBD1 or TRBD2 may be the D gene (5 bases each). The germline V and J ends were trimmed by 2 bases and 2 bases, with 10 bases remaining between them. CDR1 is SEHNR and CDR2 is FQNEAQ in the germline V gene (reference sequence). The CDR3 spans 14 residues. The CDR3 DNA is TGTGCCAGCAGCTTAAGGGACGGGGCCTACGAGCAGTACTTC. As protein: CASSLRDGAYEQYF.

The chain recombines TRBV21-1 with TRBJ2-5; TRBD2 is taken as the D call from the table, unchecked against the DNA. TRBV21-1 is a pseudogene segment. This CDR3 has 16 amino acids. CDR3 amino acids: CASSASRGLREETQYF. The CDR3 DNA sequence: TGTGCCAGCAGCGCCAGCCGAGGGCTTCGGGAGGAGACCCAGTACTTC.

The gene calls are TRBV7-9 and TRBJ2-1; D perhaps matches TRBD2 (6 bases). Trimming left V 2 bases short and J 4 bases short, with 9 bases between. Germline loops: CDR1 SEHNR, CDR2 FQNEAQ (reference sequence). CDR3 length equals 14 residues. The CDR3 DNA reads TGTGCCAGCAGCTTATCGACTAGGTACAATGAGCAGTTCTTC. Amino acids: CASSLSTRYNEQFF.

This clone has only a few counts. This chain connects TRBV29-1 to TRBJ2-1, with 8 bases that match TRBD1. J was trimmed by 5 bases and V by 6 bases; bases with no gene match: 9. There are 14 residues in the CDR3. Per germline, CDR1 SQVTM and CDR2 ANQGSEA. The CDR3 DNA reads TGCAGCGTGGATGGACAGGGAGTCGACAATGAGCAGTTCTTC. It yields the protein CSVDGQGVDNEQFF.

The rearrangement joins TRBV7-9 to TRBJ1-2; 9 bases match TRBD1. The germline V gene encodes CDR1 SEHNR and CDR2 FQNEAQ (reference sequence). V was pared by 4 bases and J by 7 bases, with 10 bases of the junction left unmatched. This CDR3 region has 15 residues. The DNA of the CDR3 is TGTGCCAGCAGCTCGCCGTTGAGGACAGGGGCTGGCTACACCTTC. Translated: CASSSPLRTGAGYTF.

This clone was counted a few times. This chain uses TRBV5-1 with TRBJ1-5, with D possibly matching TRBD1 (5 bases). Trimming shortened V by 0 bases and J by 5 bases, and 9 bases separated the two germline ends. The germline V gene has CDR1 SGHRS and CDR2 YFSETQ. This CDR3 region has 14 residues. The CDR3 coding sequence is TGCGCCAGCAGCTTGGGGGACGGTGATCAGCCCCAGCATTTT. Translated: CASSLGDGDQPQHF.

This chain joins TRBV5-4 and TRBJ2-4; 8 bases are a match to TRBD2. The CDR3 totals 17 residues. From germline, CDR1 is SGHNT and CDR2 YYREEE (reference sequence). With V trimmed by 4 bases and J by 2 bases, 11 bases remained unmatched. The CDR3 is CASSPLAGGGPKNIQYF. CDR3 DNA: TGTGCCAGCAGCCCCCTCGCCGGGGGGGGACCCAAAAACATTCAGTACTTC.

Only a few counts were recorded for this clone. The gene calls are TRBV4-2 and TRBJ2-3; D not certain. The V gene's germline CDR1 is LGHNA and CDR2 YNFKEQ. Trimming took off 1 base at V and 2 bases at J, with 7 bases between the two ends. The length of the CDR3 is 14 residues. The CDR3 nucleotides are TGTGCCAGCAGCCAAGGGAAAATCACAGATACGCAGTATTTT. Its translation: CASSQGKITDTQYF.

This clone was detected a few times. The chain carries TRBV18 and TRBJ2-1; D is perhaps TRBD2 (6 bases). V lost 1 base to trimming and J lost 5 bases, with 12 bases between them. CDR1 and CDR2 from the germline V gene are KGHSH and LQKENI. CDR3 length: 15 amino acids. The CDR3 here is CASSPQRLDHNEQFF. The CDR3 DNA follows: TGTGCCAGCTCACCACAGAGACTAGATCACAATGAGCAGTTCTTC.

The chain joins TRBV11-1 to TRBJ2-4; D unresolved. Per the germline V gene, CDR1 is SGHAT and CDR2 is FQDESV (reference sequence). Between the trimmed V and J ends, which lost 5 bases and 9 bases, there was a span of 14 bases. The CDR3 length is 13 residues. CDR3: CASSALPDGIQYF. CDR3 nucleotide sequence: TGTGCCAGCAGCGCCCTCCCAGATGGCATTCAGTACTTC.

This chain joins TRBV5-4 and TRBJ2-1; 10 nucleotides line up with TRBD2. The CDR3 is made up of 14 amino acids. Germline V gives CDR1 SGHNT, CDR2 YYREEE (reference sequence). Trimming cost V 3 bases and J 5 bases; bases outside gene matches: 2. The CDR3 loop reads CASSSLAGHNEQFF. The CDR3 DNA is TGTGCCAGCAGCTCACTAGCGGGGCACAATGAGCAGTTCTTC.

Only a few counts were recorded for this clone. V is TRBV5-4 and J is TRBJ2-3, with 10 bases that match TRBD2. Germline V gives CDR1 SGHNT, CDR2 YYREEE (reference sequence). Trimming took 3 bases from V and 4 from J; bases not matched to a gene: 5. This CDR3 spans 15 amino acids. CDR3 sequence reads: CASSSRLAGSDTQYF. The CDR3 DNA sequence: TGTGCCAGCAGCTCGAGACTAGCGGGTTCAGATACGCAGTATTTT. The full variable domain, completed using reference TRBV5-4 and TRBJ2-3, is ETGVTQSPTHLIKTRGQQVTLRCSSQSGHNTVSWYQQALGQGPQFIFQYYREEENGRGNFPPRFSGLQFPNYSSELNVNALELDDSALYLCASSSRLAGSDTQYFGPGTRLTVL.

This clone appeared a few times. This chain links TRBV15 with TRBJ1-2; D unresolved. V was cut by 3 bases and J by 9 bases, with 20 bases left in between. CDR3 size: 15 residues. Germline V gene lookup returns CDR1 LNHNV and CDR2 YYDKDF (reference sequence). This chain's CDR3 is CATSSGFGPLVRYTF. The CDR3, as DNA: TGTGCCACCAGCAGCGGTTTTGGCCCCCTTGTTCGCTACACCTTC.

The chain has TRBV27 and TRBJ2-5; the match to TRBD2 covers 7 bases. The CDR3 spans 12 residues. V was pared by 11 bases and J by 5 bases, with 8 bases of the junction left unmatched. The germline V gene has CDR1 MNHEY and CDR2 SMNVEV (reference sequence). CDR3 coding DNA: TGTGCCCCCTCACGAGCGGGGGAGACCCAGTACTTC. It codes for CAPSRAGETQYF.

The chain links TRBV7-3 to TRBJ2-7; 9 positions agree with TRBD2. This CDR3 comprises 16 residues. Per germline, CDR1 SGHTA and CDR2 FQGTGA. Unmatched junction bases numbered 9, after V lost 4 bases and J lost 2 bases. The CDR3 sequence: CASSSNGVAGAYEQYF. The CDR3 coding sequence is TGTGCCAGCAGCTCCAATGGGGTAGCGGGAGCCTACGAGCAGTACTTC.

This clone was observed a few times. The chain links TRBV6-6 to TRBJ2-5; tentative D call: TRBD2 (5 bases). The J call may be in error: the DNA end matches TRBJ2-7 better. The germline gives CDR1 MNHNY, CDR2 SVGAGI (reference sequence). The CDR3 totals 13 residues. This CDR3 reads CASSHRRSYEQYF. CDR3 DNA sequence: TGTGCCAGCAGTCACCGGAGGAGTTACGAGCAGTACTTC.

The chain uses TRBV7-9 and TRBJ1-1; 8 bases match TRBD1. This CDR3 is built from 16 residues. Germline V gene lookup returns CDR1 SEHNR and CDR2 FQNEAQ (reference sequence). Trimming cost V 0 bases and J 5 bases; bases outside gene matches: 8. CDR3 DNA sequence: TGTGCCAGCAGCTTAGCCGGACAGGGTGGGTATACTGAAGCTTTCTTT. Its translation is CASSLAGQGGYTEAFF.

The chain joins TRBV5-6 to TRBJ2-6; 9 bases match TRBD1. CDR1 is SGHDT and CDR2 is YYEEEE in the germline V gene. The trim removed 3 bases at V and 0 bases at J, leaving 10 bases unmatched. CDR3 length equals 19 residues. The CDR3 DNA sequence: TGTGCCAGCAGCTGGCCCGGGACAGGGTCTTACTCTGGGGCCAACGTCCTGACTTTC. Translated: CASSWPGTGSYSGANVLTF.

This clone has more than one count but fewer than ten. V usage is TRBV27 and J usage is TRBJ2-2; 8 bases map to TRBD2. The germline V gene has CDR1 MNHEY and CDR2 SMNVEV (reference sequence). The junction had 13 bases not matched to a gene; V was cut back by 5 bases and J by 8 bases. This CDR3 region has 16 residues. The CDR3 coding sequence is TGTGCCAGCAGTCCTCCCCCCCTAGCGGGTACAGGGGAGCTGTTTTTT. It encodes CASSPPPLAGTGELFF.